Reported below is one T cell receptor (beta chain). Between the trimmed V and J ends, which lost 3 bases and 8 bases, there was a span of 16 bases. Germline V gene sequence: CDR1 MGHRA, CDR2 YSYEKL. CDR3 size: 14 residues. Unique molecular identifiers tagged the TCRbeta library. TCRdb fed the PCR reads into MiXCR, producing one record per CDR3 protein. This sample carries approximately 270,000 distinct CDR3 sequences, 24% of them seen once, and the ten largest clones take 4.8%. This sample was included in a study of T-cell reconstitution after alpha-beta-depleted transplantation in children. This chain uses TRBV4-1 with TRBJ1-2; D remains unclear. The sequence was obtained from a female patient aged 2-10 years who had a stem cell transplant for congenital amegakaryocytic thrombocytopenia, so the T cells may come from the graft donor. The sample was PBMCs, mostly from graft donor cells, taken 360 days after TCRalphabeta/CD19-depleted stem cell transplant. CDR3 in amino acids: CASSQVAGGLGYTF. The DNA for the CDR3 is TGCGCCAGCAGCCAGGTAGCAGGAGGCTTGGGCTACACCTTC.